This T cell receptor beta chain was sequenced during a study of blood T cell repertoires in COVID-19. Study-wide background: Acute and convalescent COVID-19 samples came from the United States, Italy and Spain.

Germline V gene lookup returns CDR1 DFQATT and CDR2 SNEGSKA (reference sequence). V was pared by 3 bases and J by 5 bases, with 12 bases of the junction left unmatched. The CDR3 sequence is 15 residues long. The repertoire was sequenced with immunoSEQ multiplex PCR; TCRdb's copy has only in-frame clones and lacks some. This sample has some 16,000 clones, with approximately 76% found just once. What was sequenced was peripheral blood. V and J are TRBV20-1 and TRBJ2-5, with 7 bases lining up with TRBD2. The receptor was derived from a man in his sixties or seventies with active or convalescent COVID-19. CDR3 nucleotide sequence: TGCAGTGCTAGTCGACAGCGGGGAGGGGTGGAGACCCAGTACTTC. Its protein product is CSASRQRGGVETQYF.